This is a list of T cell receptor beta chains from one sample in a study of early T cells in non-severe SARS-CoV-2 infection. TCRdb itself ran the 5' RACE reads through MiXCR, one entry per CDR3 protein. The sample records 43,000 or so distinct CDR3 sequences, approximately 4% being singletons. The specimen sequenced was whole blood. These receptors originate from an adult who was a healthcare worker with PCR-confirmed SARS-CoV-2 infection or an uninfected control (not recorded which). CDR3s include the opening cysteine and the closing phenylalanine or tryptophan. The D gene is left open where the match is weak. Only some rows state a clone size, as once, few, many or a class for expanded clones.

clone_size	v_call	cdr3_length	d_call	j_call	cdr3_aa	cdr3_nt
many	TRBV11-2	12	.	TRBJ2-3	CASSLDYDVQYF	TGTGCCAGCAGCTTAGACTATGATGTGCAGTATTTT
many	TRBV14	12	.	TRBJ2-7	CASSQWGYEQYF	TGTGCCAGCAGCCAATGGGGTTACGAGCAGTACTTC
many	TRBV20-1	13	TRBD1	TRBJ2-1	CSAPNTGGDEQFF	TGCAGTGCTCCTAACACAGGGGGCGATGAGCAGTTCTTC
few	TRBV5-8	15	TRBD1	TRBJ1-5	CASSPGTVSNQPQHF	TGTGCCAGCAGCCCAGGGACAGTTAGCAATCAGCCCCAGCATTTT
many	TRBV29-1	16	.	TRBJ2-1	CSVRGEIDSSYNEQFF	TGCAGCGTGAGGGGGGAGATAGACAGCTCCTACAATGAGCAGTTCTTC
many	TRBV6-6	11	.	TRBJ2-7	CASSYDGSEYF	TGTGCCAGCAGTTACGATGGGTCGGAGTACTTC
many	TRBV7-9	17	TRBD2	TRBJ2-1	CASSLGASGTVHNEQFF	TGTGCCAGCAGCTTAGGGGCTAGCGGGACGGTTCACAATGAGCAGTTCTTC
.	TRBV13	15	TRBD2	TRBJ2-7	CASSLGLAGVNEQYF	TGTGCCAGCAGCTTAGGGCTAGCGGGGGTCAACGAGCAGTACTTC
many	TRBV20-1	12	.	TRBJ1-1	CSLRQRNTEAFF	TGCAGTCTCCGGCAGCGGAACACTGAAGCTTTCTTT
few	TRBV2	13	TRBD2	TRBJ2-7	CASSGTSGRGKYF	TGTGCCAGCAGTGGGACTAGCGGGAGAGGCAAGTACTTC
many	TRBV5-1	16	TRBD2	TRBJ2-3	CASYPSRGRATDTQYF	TGCGCCAGCTACCCTTCAAGAGGGAGGGCCACGGATACGCAGTATTTT
many	TRBV25-1	21	TRBD2	TRBJ2-1	CASKGTGKLAGGPTPYNEQFF	TGTGCCAGCAAGGGGACAGGGAAACTAGCGGGAGGGCCCACCCCCTACAATGAGCAGTTCTTC
many	TRBV20-1	11	.	TRBJ2-7	CSALRQYEQYF	TGCAGTGCCCTTCGACAGTACGAGCAGTACTTC
few	TRBV29-1	11	.	TRBJ1-1	CSVALQNRAFF	TGCAGCGTTGCCCTCCAGAACCGAGCTTTCTTT
many	TRBV6-5	15	.	TRBJ2-7	CASSYKGGSPLEQYF	TGTGCCAGCAGTTACAAAGGAGGCTCCCCACTCGAGCAGTACTTC
many	TRBV18	17	TRBD1	TRBJ2-5	CASSRDPGTGTQETQYF	TGTGCCAGCTCACGAGATCCCGGGACAGGAACCCAAGAGACCCAGTACTTC
many	TRBV5-4	15	.	TRBJ2-1	CASSTGTSSYNEQFF	TGTGCCAGCAGCACCGGGACCAGCTCCTACAATGAGCAGTTCTTC
.	TRBV7-3	13	.	TRBJ1-1	CASSLKPGGEAFF	TGTGCCAGCAGCTTAAAGCCGGGAGGAGAAGCTTTCTTT
many	TRBV10-3	11	.	TRBJ2-1	CAISYVNEQFF	TGTGCCATCAGTTATGTAAATGAGCAGTTCTTC
many	TRBV10-1	15	.	TRBJ2-6	CASSYGQPGANVLTF	TGCGCCAGCAGTTATGGACAGCCTGGGGCCAACGTCCTGACTTTC
many	TRBV5-1	17	TRBD1	TRBJ2-6	CASSPGAGGSGANVLTF	TGCGCCAGCAGCCCCGGAGCAGGGGGCTCTGGGGCCAACGTCCTGACTTTC
many	TRBV5-4	16	.	TRBJ2-5	CASSFQRGAGLETQYF	TGTGCCAGCAGCTTCCAACGGGGGGCCGGGCTGGAGACCCAGTACTTC
many	TRBV7-6	13	.	TRBJ2-3	CASSRGAADTQYF	TGTGCCAGCAGCCGGGGGGCGGCAGATACGCAGTATTTT
many	TRBV12-3/TRBV12-4	10	.	TRBJ2-1	CASSLYYQFF	TGTGCCAGCAGTTTATACTACCAGTTCTTC
many	TRBV6-4	14	.	TRBJ2-3	CASSQGASTDTQYF	TGTGCCAGCAGCCAGGGAGCTAGCACAGATACGCAGTATTTT
few	TRBV21-1	14	.	TRBJ2-7	CASSPGHSYYEQYF	TGTGCCAGCAGTCCGGGACACTCTTACTACGAGCAGTACTTC
many	TRBV6-5	13	.	TRBJ2-4	CASSRTNENIQYF	TGTGCCAGCAGCCGGACTAACGAAAACATTCAGTACTTC
many	TRBV4-1	15	.	TRBJ2-1	CASSQDPGSYNEQFF	TGCGCCAGCAGCCAAGATCCGGGTTCTTACAATGAGCAGTTCTTC
many	TRBV18	16	.	TRBJ2-3	CASSPFPPGPLDTQYF	TGTGCCAGCTCACCCTTCCCGCCGGGCCCGCTGGATACGCAGTATTTT
many	TRBV20-1	14	.	TRBJ2-5	CSAKTPTYQETQYF	TGCAGTGCCAAAACCCCTACGTACCAAGAGACCCAGTACTTC
many	TRBV28	16	.	TRBJ1-3	CASSPPSGRAGNTIYF	TGTGCCAGCAGTCCCCCGTCCGGAAGGGCTGGAAACACCATATATTTT
many	TRBV10-3	14	.	TRBJ1-1	CAISSDTYYTEAFF	TGTGCCATCAGCTCAGACACCTACTACACTGAAGCTTTCTTT
many	TRBV4-1	15	.	TRBJ1-1	CASSQEGGTRTEAFF	TGCGCCAGCAGCCAAGAAGGCGGCACGCGCACTGAAGCTTTCTTT
.	TRBV20-1	22	TRBD2	TRBJ2-3	CSAKGGLPGLAGEGYRADTQYF	TGCAGTGCTAAGGGGGGACTACCGGGACTAGCGGGAGAAGGGTATAGAGCAGATACGCAGTATTTT
many	TRBV5-1	16	TRBD2	TRBJ2-1	CASSLAPSGSAYEQFF	TGCGCCAGCAGCTTGGCTCCTAGCGGGAGCGCCTATGAGCAGTTCTTC
many	TRBV6-5	14	TRBD1	TRBJ2-7	CASSYGGQAYEQYF	TGTGCCAGCAGTTATGGGGGACAGGCCTACGAGCAGTACTTC
many	TRBV11-3	16	TRBD1	TRBJ2-2	CASSGRTGGLAGELFF	TGTGCCAGCAGCGGGAGGACAGGGGGCTTGGCCGGGGAGCTGTTTTTT
.	TRBV7-9	11	.	TRBJ1-1	CASSLQAEAFF	TGTGCCAGCAGCCTACAAGCTGAAGCTTTCTTT
many	TRBV7-9	13	.	TRBJ2-3	CASSLVGTDTQYF	TGTGCCAGCAGCTTAGTGGGCACAGATACGCAGTATTTT
many	TRBV27	17	TRBD1	TRBJ2-6	CASSATGTVRGANVLTF	TGTGCCAGCAGTGCCACCGGGACAGTAAGAGGGGCCAACGTCCTGACTTTC
many	TRBV19	13	.	TRBJ2-5	CASSINVQETQYF	TGTGCCAGTAGTATTAACGTCCAAGAGACCCAGTACTTC
many	TRBV11-2	13	.	TRBJ1-2	CASSLDVGLGYTF	TGTGCCAGCAGCTTAGATGTAGGGCTCGGCTACACCTTC
many	TRBV12-3/TRBV12-4	13	TRBD2	TRBJ2-1	CASSVPGGNEQFF	TGTGCCAGCAGTGTTCCGGGGGGAAATGAGCAGTTCTTC
many	TRBV6-2/TRBV6-3	15	TRBD1	TRBJ1-1	CASSYGTGLGTEAFF	TGTGCCAGCAGTTACGGGACAGGGTTAGGCACTGAAGCTTTCTTT
few	TRBV7-8	15	.	TRBJ2-4	CASSTHRVVKNIQYF	TGTGCCAGCAGCACGCACAGGGTAGTCAAAAACATTCAGTACTTC
many	TRBV5-4	15	.	TRBJ1-5	CATSPGVGNNQPQHF	TGTGCCACCTCCCCAGGGGTGGGAAACAATCAGCCCCAGCATTTT
many	TRBV29-1	14	TRBD1	TRBJ2-1	CSVADRGRYNEQFF	TGCAGCGTCGCCGACAGGGGCCGTTACAATGAGCAGTTCTTC
many	TRBV7-9	17	.	TRBJ2-2	CASSPPGRRAHTGELFF	TGTGCCAGCAGCCCCCCAGGGCGCAGGGCCCACACCGGGGAGCTGTTTTTT
many	TRBV12-3/TRBV12-4	15	TRBD1	TRBJ1-5	CASSPGQGAYQPQHF	TGTGCCAGCAGTCCCGGACAGGGGGCATATCAGCCCCAGCATTTT
.	TRBV15	14	.	TRBJ1-5	CATSRLPGDQPQHF	TGTGCCACCAGCAGGCTGCCGGGAGATCAGCCCCAGCATTTT
many	TRBV5-4	13	.	TRBJ1-4	CASSLNEGEKLFF	TGTGCCAGCAGCTTGAATGAGGGAGAAAAACTGTTTTTT
many	TRBV18	15	.	TRBJ2-5	CASSPRKQKQETQYF	TGTGCCAGCTCACCGAGGAAACAGAAGCAAGAGACCCAGTACTTC
many	TRBV27	14	.	TRBJ1-2	CASRPNTEGPRYTF	TGTGCCAGCAGGCCGAATACCGAAGGGCCCCGCTACACCTTC
.	TRBV20-1	13	TRBD1	TRBJ1-1	CSAVTGVDTEAFF	TGCAGTGCGGTAACAGGGGTGGACACTGAAGCTTTCTTT
many	TRBV12-3/TRBV12-4	12	TRBD1	TRBJ2-1	CASSRQGNEQFF	TGTGCCAGCAGTAGACAGGGCAATGAGCAGTTCTTC